A selection of T cell receptor beta chains follows, all from one sample in a study of T-cell memory formation after mild COVID-19. TCRdb reanalysed the 5' RACE reads using MiXCR and keeps one entry per CDR3 protein. Seen here are a few hundred thousand distinct CDR3 sequences, 24% observed once, and the top ten hold 7% to 9.5%. Sequencing was performed on PBMCs or a T cell subset sorted from them (not recorded which). The source of these receptors is an adult woman who had mild COVID-19 (a few samples of this study predate the infection). Cell type and time point are not known. Each CDR3 is given with its conserved first and last residue. Fields, in order: J gene, D gene, clone size, V gene, CDR3 protein, CDR3 DNA. The D gene is left open where the match is weak. Clone size is not always given. Where it is, it says once, few, many or a class for expanded clones.

TRBJ2-7,NA,few,TRBV10-3,CAISESLTAYEQYF,TGTGCCATCAGTGAGTCTTTGACAGCCTACGAGCAGTACTTC
TRBJ1-6,NA,once,TRBV19,CASSEGSPLHF,TGTGCCAGTAGCGAGGGTTCACCCCTCCACTTT
TRBJ2-1,NA,few,TRBV24-1,CATSDFPTVSSYNEQFF,TGTGCCACCAGTGATTTTCCGACAGTTAGCTCCTACAATGAGCAGTTCTTC
TRBJ2-2,NA,NA,TRBV24-1,CATGQPTGTSTGELFF,TGTGCCACCGGGCAACCTACAGGGACGAGCACCGGGGAGCTGTTTTTT
TRBJ2-5,NA,NA,TRBV27,CASAPGLLIQETQYF,TGTGCCAGCGCCCCAGGTCTCCTTATCCAAGAGACCCAGTACTTC
TRBJ2-7,TRBD2,few,TRBV6-5,CASSPPRLAGRSYEQYF,TGTGCCAGCAGCCCCCCTAGACTAGCGGGACGCTCCTACGAGCAGTACTTC
TRBJ2-1,TRBD2,NA,TRBV20-1,CSARRYAGTTVSNEQFF,TGCAGTGCTAGGCGCTACGCCGGGACTACTGTCTCCAATGAGCAGTTCTTC
TRBJ2-4,NA,NA,TRBV6-2/TRBV6-3,CASSYSIKRVRGAKNIQYF,TGTGCCAGCAGTTACTCGATAAAGCGGGTTAGGGGAGCCAAAAACATTCAGTACTTC
TRBJ2-3,TRBD1,NA,TRBV12-3/TRBV12-4,CASSRGTGRTDTQYF,TGTGCCAGCAGTAGGGGGACAGGACGCACAGATACGCAGTATTTT
TRBJ1-2,NA,NA,TRBV20-1,CSAINRELSYGYTF,TGCAGTGCCATCAACAGGGAGCTATCCTATGGCTACACCTTC
TRBJ2-7,NA,few,TRBV25-1,CASVIKTGSNYEQYF,TGTGCCAGCGTAATAAAGACAGGTTCAAACTACGAGCAGTACTTC
TRBJ1-1,NA,few,TRBV29-1,CSAGHDTEAFF,TGCAGCGCCGGGCATGACACTGAAGCTTTCTTT
TRBJ2-3,NA,NA,TRBV3-1,CASSPLGDFSTDTQYF,TGTGCCAGCAGCCCCCTCGGGGACTTCAGCACAGATACGCAGTATTTT
TRBJ1-1,TRBD1,NA,TRBV5-1,CASSFRTGGEAFF,TGCGCCAGCAGCTTTCGGACAGGGGGAGAAGCTTTCTTT
TRBJ2-7,NA,NA,TRBV3-1,CASGAGSSFHEQYF,TGTGCCAGCGGGGCGGGATCTTCGTTCCACGAGCAGTACTTC
TRBJ1-2,NA,NA,TRBV20-1,CSARGEGRSGVRGGYTF,TGCAGTGCTAGAGGGGAGGGAAGGTCAGGGGTCCGGGGTGGCTACACCTTC
TRBJ2-5,NA,NA,TRBV30,CAWSAQLQETQYF,TGTGCCTGGAGCGCACAGCTACAAGAGACCCAGTACTTC
TRBJ2-7,NA,NA,TRBV3-1,CASSQGEGGYEQYF,TGTGCCAGCAGCCAAGGCGAGGGCGGCTACGAGCAGTACTTC
TRBJ2-7,NA,few,TRBV6-2/TRBV6-3,CASSYSKVRATYEQYF,TGTGCCAGCAGTTACTCGAAAGTCAGGGCAACCTACGAGCAGTACTTC
TRBJ1-2,NA,few,TRBV4-1,CASSHPVRPNYGYTF,TGCGCCAGCAGCCATCCAGTCAGACCGAACTATGGCTACACCTTC
TRBJ1-5,NA,NA,TRBV12-3/TRBV12-4,CASSAGSRQPQHF,TGTGCCAGCAGTGCAGGGAGTCGGCAGCCCCAGCATTTT
TRBJ2-3,TRBD2,NA,TRBV12-3/TRBV12-4,CASSPPQAGVADTQYF,TGTGCCAGCAGCCCCCCCCAAGCGGGAGTAGCAGATACGCAGTATTTT
TRBJ1-1,NA,NA,TRBV29-1,CSVEGQLNTEAFF,TGCAGCGTTGAAGGGCAGTTGAACACTGAAGCTTTCTTT
TRBJ1-2,NA,few,TRBV6-4,CASSDSWPPSQGGYTF,TGTGCCAGCAGTGACTCGTGGCCACCTTCTCAGGGGGGCTACACCTTC
TRBJ1-6,TRBD1,NA,TRBV7-2,CASSATIGTVNNSPLHF,TGTGCCAGCAGCGCTACGATTGGGACAGTTAATAATTCACCCCTCCACTTT
TRBJ2-7,TRBD2,NA,TRBV4-2,CASSQDQASGTYEQYF,TGTGCCAGCAGCCAAGACCAGGCTAGCGGTACCTACGAGCAGTACTTC
TRBJ1-2,NA,few,TRBV4-1,CASSQGHSYGYTF,TGCGCCAGCAGCCAAGGTCACAGTTATGGCTACACCTTC
TRBJ2-6,NA,many,TRBV5-1,CASSSNSGANVLTF,TGCGCCAGCAGCTCAAACTCTGGGGCCAACGTCCTGACTTTC
TRBJ1-1,NA,few,TRBV5-1,CASSFNRASYAEAFF,TGCGCCAGCAGCTTTAACAGGGCCTCCTACGCTGAAGCTTTCTTT
TRBJ2-7,NA,NA,TRBV24-1,CATSEGIASYEQYF,TGTGCCACCAGTGAGGGGATCGCATCCTACGAGCAGTACTTC
TRBJ1-5,TRBD1,NA,TRBV7-2,CASSQGQGRNQPQHF,TGTGCCAGCAGCCAAGGACAGGGGAGAAATCAGCCCCAGCATTTT
TRBJ2-1,NA,NA,TRBV20-1,CSVRGSYYNEQFF,TGCAGTGTTCGGGGGTCTTACTACAATGAGCAGTTCTTC
TRBJ1-1,NA,NA,TRBV7-9,CASGITEAFF,TGTGCCTCGGGAATCACTGAAGCTTTCTTT
TRBJ2-7,NA,NA,TRBV2,CASTNPTTYEQYF,TGTGCCAGCACCAACCCTACTACCTACGAGCAGTACTTC
TRBJ1-1,TRBD1,NA,TRBV27,CASRAPGGQGFTEAFF,TGTGCCAGCAGGGCTCCTGGGGGACAGGGGTTCACTGAAGCTTTCTTT
TRBJ1-1,NA,NA,TRBV5-1,CASSLDSSTEAFF,TGCGCCAGCAGCTTGGACAGTAGCACTGAAGCTTTCTTT
TRBJ2-1,TRBD1,few,TRBV20-1,CSARAAGTEMRNEQFF,TGCAGTGCTAGAGCCGCCGGGACAGAGATGCGGAATGAGCAGTTCTTC
TRBJ1-5,NA,NA,TRBV20-1,CSAREMVPGTSRQPQHF,TGCAGTGCTAGGGAGATGGTCCCCGGAACATCCAGGCAGCCCCAGCATTTT
TRBJ1-2,TRBD1,once,TRBV5-1,CASSPWTGIGGGYTF,TGCGCCAGCAGCCCTTGGACAGGGATCGGGGGGGGCTACACCTTC
TRBJ2-1,NA,few,TRBV6-2/TRBV6-3,CASSYTLVVNEQFF,TGTGCCAGCAGTTACACGCTGGTTGTGAATGAGCAGTTCTTC
TRBJ2-7,TRBD1,few,TRBV29-1,CSVEGQGMEEQYF,TGCAGCGTTGAAGGACAGGGAATGGAAGAGCAGTACTTC
TRBJ1-5,NA,NA,TRBV10-3,CAISDSPNQPQHF,TGTGCCATCAGTGACAGTCCGAATCAGCCCCAGCATTTT
TRBJ2-7,NA,many,TRBV24-1,CATSDSTGPYEQYF,TGTGCCACCAGTGATTCGACCGGACCGTACGAGCAGTACTTC
TRBJ2-7,NA,NA,TRBV3-1,CASSQDSQYEQYF,TGTGCCAGCAGCCAAGACTCGCAGTACGAGCAGTACTTC
TRBJ1-1,TRBD1,NA,TRBV5-1,CASRGTGITEAFF,TGCGCCAGCAGGGGGACAGGGATCACTGAAGCTTTCTTT
TRBJ2-5,NA,NA,TRBV4-1,CASSQAWGVTQYF,TGCGCCAGCAGCCAAGCTTGGGGAGTGACCCAGTACTTC
TRBJ2-2,TRBD2,few,TRBV10-3,CAISRGDTGELFF,TGTGCCATCAGCCGGGGGGACACCGGGGAGCTGTTTTTT
TRBJ2-7,TRBD1,NA,TRBV9,CASSPGTETEQYF,TGTGCCAGCAGCCCCGGGACAGAAACCGAGCAGTACTTC
TRBJ2-5,NA,few,TRBV4-3,CASSPGTARVRETQYF,TGCGCCAGCAGCCCCGGGACTGCCCGGGTTCGGGAGACCCAGTACTTC
TRBJ2-5,NA,NA,TRBV5-6,CASSLGGLLETQYF,TGTGCCAGCAGCTTGGGAGGACTACTGGAGACCCAGTACTTC
TRBJ2-5,TRBD2,few,TRBV19,CASSPRTGGDSETQYF,TGTGCCAGTAGTCCCCGAACGGGGGGAGACTCGGAGACCCAGTACTTC
TRBJ1-5,NA,NA,TRBV20-1,CSARDTGAVNQPQHF,TGCAGTGCTAGAGATACGGGGGCGGTTAATCAGCCCCAGCATTTT
TRBJ2-4,TRBD1,NA,TRBV5-1,CASASGGRGQLIQYF,TGCGCCAGCGCCTCCGGGGGCAGGGGGCAGCTTATACAGTACTTC
TRBJ2-1,NA,NA,TRBV29-1,CSVGILVAERLGDEQFF,TGCAGCGTGGGGATTCTCGTTGCGGAGAGACTTGGCGATGAGCAGTTCTTC
TRBJ2-2,TRBD1,many,TRBV7-6,CASSLRDREYTGELFF,TGTGCCAGCAGCTTAAGGGACAGGGAATACACCGGGGAGCTGTTTTTT
TRBJ2-7,TRBD2,many,TRBV20-1,CSARTSGRAYEQYF,TGCAGTGCGCGTACTAGCGGGAGGGCCTACGAGCAGTACTTC
TRBJ2-3,TRBD2,NA,TRBV7-9,CASTRPGGVITSTDTQYF,TGTGCCAGTACTCGCCCGGGGGGGGTCATTACTAGCACAGATACGCAGTATTTT
TRBJ2-7,NA,NA,TRBV20-1,CSASPGWTSYEQYF,TGCAGTGCTAGCCCCGGGTGGACCTCCTACGAGCAGTACTTC